The 18 T cell receptor beta chains below were found in one sample sequenced in a study of blood T cells in healthy people across ages. The use of a sample-barcoded 5' primer and a J-beta primer mix characterized a second PCR of 7 to 11 cycles. Each CDR3 protein is one row after TCRdb ran MiXCR on the 5' RACE reads. Of 750,000 or so distinct CDR3 sequences listed, more than 20% are singletons. This sample was also put to use in a study of T cells of mothers and their children.

Sequenced: blood. The receptors stem from a boy aged 5 to 17 in good health.

The chain is built from TRBV6-2 or TRBV6-3 and TRBJ2-2; possible D gene TRBD2, 5 bases. There are 16 residues in the CDR3. The germline V gene encodes CDR1 MNHEY and CDR2 SVGEGT. The V and J ends lost 6 bases and 2 bases respectively, with 16 bases between them. The CDR3 sequence: CASSQRRLSNTGELFF. The CDR3 bases are TGTGCCAGCAGCCAACGGCGACTATCCAACACCGGGGAGCTGTTTTTT.

In nucleotides, the CDR3 is TGTGCCAGCAGCTCTGCGGGTTTAATAGAGCAGTACTTC. This encodes CASSSAGLIEQYF. The rearrangement uses TRBV7-2 and TRBJ2-5; possible D gene TRBD2, 5 bases. Trimming stripped 4 bases from V and 11 bases from J, with 17 bases between. Germline CDR1 reads SGHTA; CDR2 reads FQGNSA. The CDR3 has 13 amino acids.

This clonotype was detected only a few times. The chain combines TRBV25-1 with TRBJ1-5; 9 nucleotides agree with TRBD1. The germline gives CDR1 MGHDK, CDR2 SYGVNS. There are 14 residues in the CDR3. V lost 5 bases to trimming and J lost 7 bases; unmatched junction nucleotides: 6. CDR3 loop: CASSSWDREQPQHF. The CDR3 DNA is TGTGCCAGCAGTTCCTGGGACAGGGAACAGCCCCAGCATTTT.

The chain employs TRBV15 and TRBJ2-1; D is possibly TRBD2 (5 bases). This CDR3 region has 17 residues. V lost 1 base, J lost 3 bases, and 16 bases lay in between. Looked up from germline, CDR1 is LNHNV and CDR2 is YYDKDF (reference sequence). The CDR3, as DNA: TGTGCCACCAGCAGAGGAGTATCAGGAGGCATCTACAATGAGCAGTTCTTC. This gives the protein CATSRGVSGGIYNEQFF.

The chain carries TRBV7-3 and TRBJ2-3, with D unclear. The V gene's germline CDR1 is SGHTA and CDR2 FQGTGA. Trimming pared 2 bases from V and 1 base from J, leaving 13 bases between. The CDR3 covers 16 residues. The CDR3 DNA follows: TGTGCCAGCAGCTTATTCCCAGGATTCGGCACAGATACGCAGTATTTT. Encoded protein: CASSLFPGFGTDTQYF.

The genes are TRBV5-1 and TRBJ2-7; D tentatively fits TRBD1 or TRBD2 (5 bases each). Germline assignment: CDR1 SGHRS and CDR2 YFSETQ. The CDR3 is made up of 14 amino acids. V shed 0 bases and J shed 7 bases, with 14 bases lying between them. CDR3 residues: CASSLDRRQGEQYF. The CDR3 DNA follows: TGCGCCAGCAGCTTGGACAGGAGGCAAGGGGAGCAGTACTTC. The whole variable domain, remainder taken from reference TRBV5-1 and TRBJ2-7, is KAGVTQTPRYLIKTRGQQVTLSCSPISGHRSVSWYQQTPGQGLQFLFEYFSETQRNKGNFPGRFSGRQFSNSRSEMNVSTLELGDSALYLCASSLDRRQGEQYFGPGTRLTVT.

This clonotype was seen a few times. The chain links TRBV12-3 or TRBV12-4 to TRBJ2-4; 7 bases fit TRBD2. The CDR3 sequence is 12 residues long. V gave up 5 bases and J gave up 6 bases; unmatched junction bases: 1. The CDR3 sequence is CASSGRANIQYF. As DNA, the CDR3 is TGTGCCAGCAGTGGGAGGGCAAACATTCAGTACTTC.

Regarding this clonotype: The junction does not match germline at one end; this may be a read error. The chain has TRBV4-3 and TRBJ1-3; the D is unclear. Germline V gene lookup returns CDR1 LGHNA and CDR2 YSLEER. There are 14 residues in the CDR3. The CDR3 spells CVSSQDGAVNTIYF. The DNA for the CDR3 is TGCGTCAGCAGCCAAGATGGCGCTGTCAACACCATATATTTT.

This chain connects TRBV7-9 to TRBJ2-3, with D perhaps TRBD1 (6 bases). The CDR3 runs 14 residues. CDR1 and CDR2 (germline): SEHNR, FQNEAQ (reference sequence). The V gene lost 2 bases and the J gene lost 4 bases, with 10 bases spanning the gap. CDR3 bases: TGTGCCAGCAGCTTAAGCAAGGGGGCAGATACGCAGTATTTT. Its translation is CASSLSKGADTQYF. Together with reference TRBV7-9 and TRBJ2-3, the CDR3 gives the full variable domain: DTGVSQNPRHKITKRGQNVTFRCDPISEHNRLYWYRQTLGQGPEFLTYFQNEAQLEKSRLLSDRFSAERPKGSFSTLEIQRTEQGDSAMYLCASSLSKGADTQYFGPGTRLTVL.

In its sample, this clonotype was seen a few times. The chain joins TRBV12-3 or TRBV12-4 to TRBJ2-5; 11 nucleotides align to TRBD1. The CDR3 is 14 residues long. J was trimmed by 4 bases and V by 6 bases; bases with no gene match: 4. CDR3 sequence: CASRGTGGTETQYF. The CDR3 DNA reads TGTGCCAGCAGGGGGACAGGGGGGACAGAGACCCAGTACTTC.

Only one count was recorded for this clonotype. The V and J genes are TRBV7-2 and TRBJ2-7; the match to TRBD1 covers 7 bases. Germline CDR1 reads SGHTA; CDR2 reads FQGNSA. Trimming took 5 bases from V and 6 from J; bases not matched to a gene: 10. CDR3 size: 14 residues. CDR3 residues: CASSRDRAMGEQYF. CDR3 DNA sequence: TGTGCCAGCAGCCGTGACAGGGCCATGGGCGAGCAGTACTTC.

The rearrangement joins TRBV12-3 or TRBV12-4 to TRBJ2-5; 10 nucleotides line up with TRBD2. Trimming cost V 0 bases and J 5 bases; bases outside gene matches: 12. This CDR3 comprises 18 residues. This CDR3 is CASSLARGASGRIETQYF. CDR3 DNA sequence: TGTGCCAGCAGTTTAGCTCGGGGGGCTAGCGGGAGAATCGAGACCCAGTACTTC.

The chain is built from TRBV5-1 and TRBJ2-1, with D perhaps matching TRBD2 (6 bases). Germline V gene data show CDR1 as SGHRS and CDR2 as YFSETQ. V lost 4 bases to trimming and J lost 5 bases, with 25 bases between them. The CDR3 is 18 residues long. The CDR3 nucleotides read TGCGCCAGCAGCCCAAAGTCCCCGTGGCAGGGCGGGAACAATGAGCAGTTCTTC. Translation: CASSPKSPWQGGNNEQFF.

This clonotype was seen more than once but under ten times. This rearrangement joins TRBV29-1 to TRBJ1-2; no reliable D call. Trimming shortened V by 5 bases and J by 6 bases, and 19 bases separated the two germline ends. The CDR3 has 14 amino acids. The germline V gene has CDR1 SQVTM and CDR2 ANQGSEA. This CDR3 is CSVPALPFDDGYTF. Here the CDR3 DNA reads TGCAGCGTTCCCGCCCTTCCCTTCGACGATGGCTACACCTTC.

This chain links TRBV11-3 with TRBJ2-5, with a possible D match to TRBD1 (6 bases). The CDR3 runs to 13 residues. V was trimmed by 5 bases and J by 5 bases, leaving 12 bases between them. Germline V gene lookup returns CDR1 SGHNT and CDR2 YENEEA. CDR3 nucleotides: TGTGCCAGCAGCGGCAGGGGTTCGGAGACCCAGTACTTC. Translation gives CASSGRGSETQYF.

This clonotype was observed a single time. This chain uses TRBV4-1 with TRBJ2-1; D is uncertain. The end of the DNA fits TRBJ2-7 better, so the J call may be wrong. Germline V lookup: CDR1 MGHRA, CDR2 YSYEKL. This CDR3 is 13 amino acids long. The CDR3 DNA sequence: TGCGCCAGCAGCCAAGCGGCGAACTACGAGCAGTACTTC. Its translation is CASSQAANYEQYF.

This clonotype was counted only a few times. The J gene is TRBJ2-1, the V gene TRBV5-1, with a tentative D call TRBD2 (5 bases). Germline V gives CDR1 SGHRS, CDR2 YFSETQ. Trimming pared 1 base from V and 7 bases from J, leaving 21 bases between. The CDR3 sequence is 17 residues long. The CDR3 DNA is TGCGCCAGCAGCTTGACGACAATTGAGCGAGGGCGGAATGAGCAGTTCTTC. Protein product: CASSLTTIERGRNEQFF.

The chain employs TRBV29-1 and TRBJ1-1; no definite D call. The V gene's germline CDR1 is SQVTM and CDR2 ANQGSEA. The CDR3 extends over 12 amino acids. V lost 6 bases to trimming and J lost 5 bases, with 13 bases between them. CDR3 residues: CSVDALSTEAFF. The CDR3 DNA sequence: TGCAGCGTCGACGCCCTATCGACTGAAGCTTTCTTT.